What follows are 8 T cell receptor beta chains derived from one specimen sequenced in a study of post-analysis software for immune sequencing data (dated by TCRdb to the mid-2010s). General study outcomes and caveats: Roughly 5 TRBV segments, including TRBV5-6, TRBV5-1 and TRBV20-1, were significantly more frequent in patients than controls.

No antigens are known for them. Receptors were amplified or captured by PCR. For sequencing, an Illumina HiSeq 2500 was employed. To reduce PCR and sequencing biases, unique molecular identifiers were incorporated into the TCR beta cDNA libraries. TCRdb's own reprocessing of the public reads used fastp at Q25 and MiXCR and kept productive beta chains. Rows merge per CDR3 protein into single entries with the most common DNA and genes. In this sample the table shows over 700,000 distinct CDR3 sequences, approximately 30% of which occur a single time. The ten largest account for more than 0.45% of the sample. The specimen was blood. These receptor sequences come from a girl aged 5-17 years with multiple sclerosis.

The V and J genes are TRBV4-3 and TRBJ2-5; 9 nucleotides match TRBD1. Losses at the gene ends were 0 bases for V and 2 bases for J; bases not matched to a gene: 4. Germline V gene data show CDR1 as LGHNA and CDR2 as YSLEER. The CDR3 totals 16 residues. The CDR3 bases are TGCGCCAGCAGCCAAGATTGGGGACAGGGTCAAGAGACCCAGTACTTC. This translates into CASSQDWGQGQETQYF.

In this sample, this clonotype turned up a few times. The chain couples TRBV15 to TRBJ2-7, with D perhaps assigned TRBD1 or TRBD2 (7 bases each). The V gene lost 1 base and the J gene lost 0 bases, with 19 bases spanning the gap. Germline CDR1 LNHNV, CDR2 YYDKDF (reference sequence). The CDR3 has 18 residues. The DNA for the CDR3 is TGTGCCACCAGCAGAGGTTGGGGAGGGGGCTCGAGCTCCTACGAGCAGTACTTC. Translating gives CATSRGWGGGSSSYEQYF.

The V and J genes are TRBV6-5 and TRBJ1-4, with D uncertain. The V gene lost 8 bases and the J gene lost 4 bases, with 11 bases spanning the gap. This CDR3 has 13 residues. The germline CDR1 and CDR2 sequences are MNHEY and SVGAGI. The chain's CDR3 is CASGGAVNEKLFF. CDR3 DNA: TGTGCCAGCGGTGGAGCGGTTAATGAAAAACTGTTTTTT.

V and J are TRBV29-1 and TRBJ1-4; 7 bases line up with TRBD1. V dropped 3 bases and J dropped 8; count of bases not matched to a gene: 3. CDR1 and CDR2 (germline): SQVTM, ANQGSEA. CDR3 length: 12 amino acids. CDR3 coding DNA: TGCAGCGTTGATGAGGGACAGGAAAAACTGTTTTTT. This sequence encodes CSVDEGQEKLFF.

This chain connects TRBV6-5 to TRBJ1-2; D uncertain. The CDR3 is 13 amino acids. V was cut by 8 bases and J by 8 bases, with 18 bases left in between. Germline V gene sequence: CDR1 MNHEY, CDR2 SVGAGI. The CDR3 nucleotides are TGTGCCAGCGGACCCTCACCGTCGGGGGGCTACACCTTC. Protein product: CASGPSPSGGYTF.

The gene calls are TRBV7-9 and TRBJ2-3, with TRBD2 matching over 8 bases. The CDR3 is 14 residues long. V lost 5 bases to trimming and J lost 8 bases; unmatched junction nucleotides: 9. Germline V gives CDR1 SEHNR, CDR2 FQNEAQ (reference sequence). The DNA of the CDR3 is TGTGCCAGCAGCGCGACAACTAGCGGTAGTACGCAGTATTTT. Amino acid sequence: CASSATTSGSTQYF.

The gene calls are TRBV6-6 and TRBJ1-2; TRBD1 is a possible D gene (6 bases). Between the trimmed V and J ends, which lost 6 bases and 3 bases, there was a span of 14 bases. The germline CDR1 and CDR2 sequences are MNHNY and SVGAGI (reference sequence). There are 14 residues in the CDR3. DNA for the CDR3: TGTGCCAGCAGAGAACAGGGAAGAGACTATGGCTACACCTTC. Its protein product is CASREQGRDYGYTF.

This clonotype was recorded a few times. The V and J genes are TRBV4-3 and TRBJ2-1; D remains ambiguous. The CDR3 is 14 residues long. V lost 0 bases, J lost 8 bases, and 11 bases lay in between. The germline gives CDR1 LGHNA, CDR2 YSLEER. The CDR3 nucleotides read TGCGCCAGCAGCCAAGATCATGGGGTAGATGAGCAGTTCTTC. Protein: CASSQDHGVDEQFF.